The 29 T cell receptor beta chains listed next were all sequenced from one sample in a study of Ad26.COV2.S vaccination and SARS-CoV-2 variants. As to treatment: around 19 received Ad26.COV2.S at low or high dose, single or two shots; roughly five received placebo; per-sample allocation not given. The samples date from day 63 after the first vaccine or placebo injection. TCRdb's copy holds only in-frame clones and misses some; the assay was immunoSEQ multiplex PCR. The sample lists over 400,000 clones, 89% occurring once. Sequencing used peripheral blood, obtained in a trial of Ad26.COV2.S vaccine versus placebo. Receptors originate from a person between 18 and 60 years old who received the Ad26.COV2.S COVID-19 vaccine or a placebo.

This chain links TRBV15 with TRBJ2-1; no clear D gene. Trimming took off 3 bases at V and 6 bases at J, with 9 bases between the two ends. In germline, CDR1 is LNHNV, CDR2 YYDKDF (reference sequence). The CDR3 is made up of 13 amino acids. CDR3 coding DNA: TGTGCCACCAGCAGGGTATGGGTCAATGAGCAGTTCTTC. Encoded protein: CATSRVWVNEQFF.

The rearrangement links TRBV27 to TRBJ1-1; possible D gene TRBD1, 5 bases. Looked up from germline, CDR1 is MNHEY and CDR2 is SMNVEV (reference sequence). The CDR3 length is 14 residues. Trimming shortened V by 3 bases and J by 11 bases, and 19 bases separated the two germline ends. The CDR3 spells CASSFDNRGAGAFF. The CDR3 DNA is TGTGCCAGCAGTTTCGATAATCGGGGCGCCGGGGCTTTCTTT.

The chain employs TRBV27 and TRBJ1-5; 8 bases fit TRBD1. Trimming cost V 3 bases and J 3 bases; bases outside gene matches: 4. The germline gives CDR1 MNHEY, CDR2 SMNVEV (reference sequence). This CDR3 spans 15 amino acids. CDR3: CASSLGTGINQPQHF. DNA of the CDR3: TGTGCCAGCAGTTTGGGGACAGGAATCAATCAGCCCCAGCATTTT.

CDR3 in DNA: TGTGCCATCGACTCTGGGAGACAGAACACTGAAGCTTTCTTT. Translation: CAIDSGRQNTEAFF. The chain employs TRBV28 and TRBJ1-1; D call uncertain. The V gene lost 10 bases and the J gene lost 1 base, with 16 bases spanning the gap. The CDR3 extends over 14 amino acids. Germline V gene data show CDR1 as MDHEN and CDR2 as SYDVKM.

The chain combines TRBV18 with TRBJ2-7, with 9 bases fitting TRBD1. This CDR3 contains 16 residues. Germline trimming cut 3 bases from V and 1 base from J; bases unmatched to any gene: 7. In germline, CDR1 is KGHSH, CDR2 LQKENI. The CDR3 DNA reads TGTGCCAGCTCACCGATGACAGGGGGGTCGTCCTACGAGCAGTACTTC. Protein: CASSPMTGGSSYEQYF.

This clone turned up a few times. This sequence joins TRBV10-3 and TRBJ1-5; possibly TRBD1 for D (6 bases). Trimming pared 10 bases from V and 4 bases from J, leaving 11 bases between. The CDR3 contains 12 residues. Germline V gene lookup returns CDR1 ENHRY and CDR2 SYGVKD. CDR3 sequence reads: CASGQINQPQHF. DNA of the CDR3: TGTGCCAGCGGACAGATTAATCAGCCCCAGCATTTT.

DNA for the CDR3: TGCGCCAGCAGCTACGGGACTAGCGGAACCTACGAGCAGTACGTC. Protein product: CASSYGTSGTYEQYV. The chain is built from TRBV5-1 and TRBJ2-7; 11 bases fit TRBD2. The germline V gene has CDR1 SGHRS and CDR2 YFSETQ. Trimming at V came to 3 bases and at J to 2 bases, leaving 4 bases not matched to a gene. This CDR3 is built from 15 residues.

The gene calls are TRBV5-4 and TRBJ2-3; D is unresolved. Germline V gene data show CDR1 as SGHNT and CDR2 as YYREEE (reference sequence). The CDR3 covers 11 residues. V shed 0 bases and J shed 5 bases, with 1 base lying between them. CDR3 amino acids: CASSLEDTQYF. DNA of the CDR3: TGTGCCAGCAGCTTGGAAGATACGCAGTATTTT.

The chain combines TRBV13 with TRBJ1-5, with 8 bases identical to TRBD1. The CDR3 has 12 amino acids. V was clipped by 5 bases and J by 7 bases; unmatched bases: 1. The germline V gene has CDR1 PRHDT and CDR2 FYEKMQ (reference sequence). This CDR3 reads CASSNRGQPQHF. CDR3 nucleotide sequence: TGTGCCAGCAGCAACAGGGGGCAGCCCCAGCATTTT. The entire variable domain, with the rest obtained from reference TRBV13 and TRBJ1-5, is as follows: AAGVIQSPRHLIKEKRETATLKCYPIPRHDTVYWYQQGPGQDPQFLISFYEKMQSDKGSIPDRFSAQQFSDYHSELNMSSLELGDSALYFCASSNRGQPQHFGDGTRLSIL.

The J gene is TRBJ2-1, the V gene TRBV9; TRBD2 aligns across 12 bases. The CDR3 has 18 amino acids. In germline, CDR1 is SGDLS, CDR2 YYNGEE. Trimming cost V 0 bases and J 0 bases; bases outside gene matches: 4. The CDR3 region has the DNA TGTGCCAGCAGCGTAGCTAGCGGGGGGGCCAGCTCCTACAATGAGCAGTTCTTC. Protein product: CASSVASGGASSYNEQFF.

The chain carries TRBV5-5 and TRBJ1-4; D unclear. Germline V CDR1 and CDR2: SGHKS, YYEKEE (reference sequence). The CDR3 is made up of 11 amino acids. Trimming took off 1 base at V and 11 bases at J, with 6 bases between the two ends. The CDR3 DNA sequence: TGTGCCAGCAGCTTGTACGGGAAACTGTTTTTT. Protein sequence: CASSLYGKLFF.

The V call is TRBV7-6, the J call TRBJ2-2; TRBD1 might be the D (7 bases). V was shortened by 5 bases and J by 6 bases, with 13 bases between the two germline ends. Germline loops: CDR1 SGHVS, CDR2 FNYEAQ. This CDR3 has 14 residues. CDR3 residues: CASSLRGDAGELFF. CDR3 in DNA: TGTGCCAGCAGCCTCAGGGGGGATGCCGGGGAGCTGTTTTTT.

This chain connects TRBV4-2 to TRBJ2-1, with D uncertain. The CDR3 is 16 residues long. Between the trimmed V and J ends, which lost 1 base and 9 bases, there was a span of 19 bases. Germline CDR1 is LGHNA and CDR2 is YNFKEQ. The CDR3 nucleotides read TGTGCCAGCAGCCAAGTACAGTCTACCCCTTCCGGTGAGCAGTTCTTC. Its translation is CASSQVQSTPSGEQFF.

CDR3 residues: CASSGQGADRDEQYV. The CDR3 DNA is TGTGCCAGCAGTGGACAGGGGGCAGATCGCGACGAGCAGTACGTC. V gene TRBV2 combines with J gene TRBJ2-7; 10 bases line up with TRBD1. Germline V gene lookup returns CDR1 SNHLY and CDR2 FYNNEI. The CDR3 extends over 15 amino acids. Trimming removed 4 bases from V and 5 bases from J; junction bases left unmatched: 8.

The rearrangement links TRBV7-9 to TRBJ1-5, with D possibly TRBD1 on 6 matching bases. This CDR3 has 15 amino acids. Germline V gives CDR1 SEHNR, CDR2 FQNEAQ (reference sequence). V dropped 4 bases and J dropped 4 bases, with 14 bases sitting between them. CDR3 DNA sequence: TGTGCCAGCAGCTCAGCGTCAGGGGCGAATCAGCCCCAGCATTTT. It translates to CASSSASGANQPQHF.

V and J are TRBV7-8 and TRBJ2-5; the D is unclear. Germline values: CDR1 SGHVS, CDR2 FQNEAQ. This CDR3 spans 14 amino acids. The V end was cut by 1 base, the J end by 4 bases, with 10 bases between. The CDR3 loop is CASSLGPPPETQYF. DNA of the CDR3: TGTGCCAGCAGCTTAGGTCCGCCCCCAGAGACCCAGTACTTC.

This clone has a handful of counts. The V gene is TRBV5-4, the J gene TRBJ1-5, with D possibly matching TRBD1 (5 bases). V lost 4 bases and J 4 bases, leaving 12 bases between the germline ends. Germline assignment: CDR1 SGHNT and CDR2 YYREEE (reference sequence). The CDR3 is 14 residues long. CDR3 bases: TGTGCCAGCAGCCGGGACGGGCAAAATCAGCCCCAGCATTTT. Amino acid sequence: CASSRDGQNQPQHF.

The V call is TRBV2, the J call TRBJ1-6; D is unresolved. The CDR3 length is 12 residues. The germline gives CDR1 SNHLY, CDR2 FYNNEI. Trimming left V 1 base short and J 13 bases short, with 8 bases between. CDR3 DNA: TGTGCCAGCAGTGAAGAGGCGCGTCCCCTCCACTTT. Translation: CASSEEARPLHF. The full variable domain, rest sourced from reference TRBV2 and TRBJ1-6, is EPEVTQTPSHQVTQMGQEVILRCVPISNHLYFYWYRQILGQKVEFLVSFYNNEISEKSEIFDDQFSVERPDGSNFTLKIRSTKLEDSAMYFCASSEEARPLHFGNGTRLTVT.

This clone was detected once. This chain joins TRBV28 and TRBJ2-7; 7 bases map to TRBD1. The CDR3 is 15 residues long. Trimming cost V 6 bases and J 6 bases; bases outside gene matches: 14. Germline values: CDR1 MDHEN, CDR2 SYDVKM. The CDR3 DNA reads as TGTGCCAGCAGCCCTCTTGACAGGGAAACATCCGAGCAGTACGTC. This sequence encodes CASSPLDRETSEQYV.

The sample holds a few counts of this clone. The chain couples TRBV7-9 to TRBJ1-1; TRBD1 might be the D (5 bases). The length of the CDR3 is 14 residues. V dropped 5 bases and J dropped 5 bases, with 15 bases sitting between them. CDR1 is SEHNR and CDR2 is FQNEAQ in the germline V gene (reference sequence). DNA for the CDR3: TGTGCCAGCAGCCATCAAGGGGAGGGGACTGAAGCTTTCTTT. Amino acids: CASSHQGEGTEAFF.

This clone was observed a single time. The CDR3 here is CASSQGEGNTEAFF. For the CDR3, the DNA is TGTGCCAGCAGCCAAGGGGAGGGGAACACTGAAGCTTTCTTT. This chain links TRBV3-1 (or the pseudogene TRBV3-2) with TRBJ1-1; no clear D gene. The germline V and J ends were trimmed by 1 base and 1 base, with 7 bases remaining between them. CDR3 length: 14 residues. Germline assignment: CDR1 LGHDT and CDR2 YNNKEL (reference sequence).

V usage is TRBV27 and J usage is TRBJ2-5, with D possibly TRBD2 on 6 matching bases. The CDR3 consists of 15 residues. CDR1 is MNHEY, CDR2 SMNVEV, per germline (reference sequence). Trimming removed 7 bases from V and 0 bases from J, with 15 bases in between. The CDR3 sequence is CASTPRWRDQETQYF. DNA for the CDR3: TGTGCCAGCACCCCCCGGTGGAGGGACCAAGAGACCCAGTACTTC.

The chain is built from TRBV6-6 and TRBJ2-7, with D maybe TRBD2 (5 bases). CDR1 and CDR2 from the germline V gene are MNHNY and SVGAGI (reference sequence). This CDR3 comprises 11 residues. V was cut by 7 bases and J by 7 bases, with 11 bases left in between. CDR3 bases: TGTGCCAGCACCCACCGGGGAGAGCAGTACTTC. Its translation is CASTHRGEQYF.

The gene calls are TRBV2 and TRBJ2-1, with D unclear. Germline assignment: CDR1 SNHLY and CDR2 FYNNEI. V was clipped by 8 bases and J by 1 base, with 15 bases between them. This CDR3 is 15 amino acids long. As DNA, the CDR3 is TGTGCCAGCTCGTCTGTAAGACCTTCCTACAATGAGCAGTTCTTC. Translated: CASSSVRPSYNEQFF.

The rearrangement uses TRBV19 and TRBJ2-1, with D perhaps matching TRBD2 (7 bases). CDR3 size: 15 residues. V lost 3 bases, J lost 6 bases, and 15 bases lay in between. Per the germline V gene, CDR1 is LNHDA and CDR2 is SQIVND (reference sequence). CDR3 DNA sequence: TGTGCCAGTAGTATTCGAGGGGGGGCGGGCAATGAGCAGTTCTTC. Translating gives CASSIRGGAGNEQFF. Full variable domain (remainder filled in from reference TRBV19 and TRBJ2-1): DGGITQSPKYLFRKEGQNVTLSCEQNLNHDAMYWYRQDPGQGLRLIYYSQIVNDFQKGDIAEGYSVSREKKESFPLTVTSAQKNPTAFYLCASSIRGGAGNEQFFGPGTRLTVL.

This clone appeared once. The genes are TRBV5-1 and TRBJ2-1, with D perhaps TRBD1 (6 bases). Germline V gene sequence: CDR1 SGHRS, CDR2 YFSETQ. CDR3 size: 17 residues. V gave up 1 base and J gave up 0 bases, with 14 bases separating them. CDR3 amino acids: CASSLLATGSSYNEQFF. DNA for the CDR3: TGCGCCAGCAGCTTGTTAGCCACAGGGAGCTCCTACAATGAGCAGTTCTTC.

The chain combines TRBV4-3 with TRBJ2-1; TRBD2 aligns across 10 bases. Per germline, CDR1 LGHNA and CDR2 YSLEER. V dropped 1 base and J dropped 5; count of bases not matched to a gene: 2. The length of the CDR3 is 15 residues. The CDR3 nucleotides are TGCGCCAGCAGCCAAGGGACTAGCGGAAACAATGAGCAGTTCTTC. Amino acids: CASSQGTSGNNEQFF.

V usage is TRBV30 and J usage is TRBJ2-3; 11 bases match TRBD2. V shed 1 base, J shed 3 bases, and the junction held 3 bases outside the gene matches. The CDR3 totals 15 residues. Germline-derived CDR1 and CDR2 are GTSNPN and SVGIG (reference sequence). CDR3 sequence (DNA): TGTGCCTGGAGTGGACTAGCGGGAATGACAGATACGCAGTATTTT. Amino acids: CAWSGLAGMTDTQYF.

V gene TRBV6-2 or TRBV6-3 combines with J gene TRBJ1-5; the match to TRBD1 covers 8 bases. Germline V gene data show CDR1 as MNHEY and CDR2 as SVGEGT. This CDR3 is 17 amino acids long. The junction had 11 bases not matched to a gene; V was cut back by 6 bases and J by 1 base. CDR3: CASSTPGQGRSNQPQHF. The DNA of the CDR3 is TGTGCCAGCAGCACACCAGGACAGGGCCGGAGCAATCAGCCCCAGCATTTT.